Listed below are T cell receptor beta chains from one sample, sequenced in a study of T-cell reconstitution after alpha-beta-depleted transplantation in children. TCRdb re-called the PCR reads through MiXCR, storing one row per CDR3 protein. The sample shows approximately 240,000 distinct CDR3 sequences, about 9.5% of them seen only once. The specimen was PBMCs from the stem cell graft donor, collected from the stem cell graft. Receptor source: a human donor who donated a stem cell graft to a child with acute lymphoblastic leukemia. Each CDR3 is given without its conserved first and last residue. Clone size is shown for a subset of rows, as once, few, many or a class of expanded clone.

clone_size j_call v_call cdr3_aa
many TRBJ1-4 TRBV3-1 ASSQEEKLF
many TRBJ2-5 TRBV12-3/TRBV12-4 ASSPDRGLGETQY
- TRBJ2-2 TRBV7-2 ASSVRDFGVTGELF
many TRBJ2-7 TRBV3-1 ASSQVEGGEQY
many TRBJ1-2 TRBV7-2 ASRYLGGSYGYT
- TRBJ1-6 TRBV5-6 ASSSGQGVSNSPLH
- TRBJ2-4 TRBV19 ASSRGGDPNIQY
many TRBJ2-7 TRBV7-2 ASSLETQDPYEQY
many TRBJ2-1 TRBV2 ASSPILGSGGADEQF
few TRBJ2-6 TRBV6-9 ASSYSDIAGGRIPMRGANVLT
many TRBJ1-5 TRBV20-1 SAEGQGEPQH
many TRBJ2-7 TRBV5-5 ASSLLQGYEQY
few TRBJ2-2 TRBV5-1 ASSFNGDTGELF
- TRBJ1-3 TRBV10-3 AIRDGTVSGNTIY
many TRBJ1-1 TRBV10-3 AISAGAREAF
- TRBJ1-5 TRBV12-3/TRBV12-4 ASSRSGVGQPQH
many TRBJ1-1 TRBV12-3/TRBV12-4 AALTVNTEAF
few TRBJ1-1 TRBV5-6 ASSPGGRIRGTEAF
many TRBJ1-1 TRBV5-1 ASSHEGGNTEAF
- TRBJ2-7 TRBV27 ASSDRARNEQY
few TRBJ1-6 TRBV9 ASSARGGVGSPLH
- TRBJ1-3 TRBV20-1 SATPGQGATATGNTIY
many TRBJ2-1 TRBV12-3/TRBV12-4 ASKRAGSSYNEQF
few TRBJ1-1 TRBV3-1 ASSQVVGGGVEAF
many TRBJ1-1 TRBV4-1 ASSQNLGGSTEAF
many TRBJ1-3 TRBV3-1 ASSLDTSGNTIY
few TRBJ2-1 TRBV5-1 ASSWGGGSISSYNEQF
few TRBJ2-7 TRBV7-2 ASSLYSDLEQY
- TRBJ1-6 TRBV7-2 ASSLAPTSYNSPLH
few TRBJ1-3 TRBV2 ASSDQAGNTIY
- TRBJ2-7 TRBV3-1 ASSQVGGGAYEQY
few TRBJ1-3 TRBV5-1 ASSWQASGNTIY
many TRBJ2-5 TRBV24-1 ATSEPETPGQETQY
many TRBJ2-7 TRBV2 ATLIKTGRETYEQY
few TRBJ1-1 TRBV20-1 SARDAGKTGGTEAF
- TRBJ1-6 TRBV18 ASSGSDSPLH
- TRBJ2-2 TRBV7-8 ASSTETGGVTGELF
- TRBJ2-2 TRBV4-1 ASNPRGVPNTGELF
few TRBJ2-7 TRBV5-1 ASSPDRASSYEQY
- TRBJ2-3 TRBV7-8 ASSLVLSGWTDTQY